The 10 T cell receptor beta chains below were found in one sample sequenced in a study of T cell repertoires in cytomegalovirus infection. Each CDR3 protein gets one entry after TCRdb re-called the reads with MiXCR. The repertoire holds roughly 180,000 distinct CDR3 sequences, with approximately 30% as singletons. Sequences were obtained from PBMCs. All receptors come from a human donor in good health (CMV status not recorded). Some clones in this sample may be carry-over from other donors' samples.

CDR3 region: CASSLDGGPSYEQYF. The CDR3, as DNA: TGTGCCAGCAGCTTGGACGGGGGGCCCTCCTACGAGCAGTACTTC. V and J are TRBV7-9 and TRBJ2-7; tentatively, D is TRBD2 (7 bases). Between the trimmed V and J ends, which lost 3 bases and 0 bases, there was a span of 12 bases. Germline V gene lookup returns CDR1 SEHNR and CDR2 FQNEAQ (reference sequence). The CDR3 contains 15 residues.

This clonotype came up many times. This chain joins TRBV7-2 and TRBJ1-3; D call uncertain. This CDR3 comprises 16 residues. CDR1 is SGHTA and CDR2 is FQGNSA in the germline V gene. V dropped 1 base and J dropped 0 bases, with 10 bases sitting between them. The CDR3 reads CASSLGWVVSGNTIYF. For the CDR3, the DNA is TGTGCCAGCAGCTTAGGGTGGGTCGTCTCTGGAAACACCATATATTTT.

The V call is TRBV19, the J call TRBJ2-3; D is ambiguous. Germline V gives CDR1 LNHDA, CDR2 SQIVND (reference sequence). The ends were cut back, 3 bases at V and 2 bases at J, with 9 bases in the middle. This CDR3 has 14 residues. The CDR3 here is CASSITLSTDTQYF. The CDR3 DNA follows: TGTGCCAGTAGTATTACCCTTTCCACAGATACGCAGTATTTT.

V gene TRBV2 combines with J gene TRBJ2-5, with D uncertain. This CDR3 contains 12 residues. Germline loops: CDR1 SNHLY, CDR2 FYNNEI. The V gene lost 7 bases and the J gene lost 5 bases, with 11 bases spanning the gap. The CDR3 here is CASTGLKETQYF. CDR3 coding DNA: TGTGCCAGCACCGGTCTTAAGGAGACCCAGTACTTC.

The rearrangement links TRBV6-2 or TRBV6-3 to TRBJ2-5; maybe TRBD1 (6 bases). The length of the CDR3 is 15 residues. CDR1 and CDR2 (germline): MNHEY, SVGEGT. V shed 0 bases and J shed 1 base, with 9 bases lying between them. CDR3 protein: CASSYSGQLQETQYF. As DNA, the CDR3 is TGTGCCAGCAGTTACTCCGGACAGCTCCAAGAGACCCAGTACTTC.

This clonotype was observed a few times. This chain joins TRBV5-6 and TRBJ1-6; no clear D. V was pared by 0 bases and J by 13 bases, with 23 bases between. The CDR3 loop spans 17 amino acids. Per the germline V gene, CDR1 is SGHDT and CDR2 is YYEEEE. CDR3 loop: CASSLAGRRLTDKPLHF. CDR3 DNA sequence: TGTGCCAGCAGCTTGGCCGGGCGACGGCTGACGGATAAGCCCCTCCACTTT.

The chain joins TRBV5-1 to TRBJ2-5; 11 bases agree with TRBD1. This CDR3 comprises 15 residues. V lost 4 bases to trimming and J lost 4 bases; unmatched junction nucleotides: 6. CDR1 and CDR2 from the germline V gene are SGHRS and YFSETQ. CDR3 DNA sequence: TGCGCCAGCAGCCGTTCCGGGACAGGGGGAGAGACCCAGTACTTC. This encodes CASSRSGTGGETQYF.

CDR3 coding DNA: TGTGCCAGCAGCCTCCGAGGACAGGGAGCAGATACGCAGTATTTT. Translation gives CASSLRGQGADTQYF. This chain uses TRBV14 with TRBJ2-3; 8 bases agree with TRBD1. Germline loops: CDR1 SGHDN, CDR2 FVKESK. This CDR3 region has 15 residues. J was trimmed by 4 bases and V by 4 bases; bases with no gene match: 7.

This chain links TRBV12-3 or TRBV12-4 with TRBJ1-5; D gene unclear. CDR3 length: 17 residues. V dropped 1 base and J dropped 2 bases, with 15 bases sitting between them. The CDR3 loop is CASSLGFIMRGNQPQHF. The CDR3 region has the DNA TGTGCCAGCAGTTTAGGATTTATCATGAGAGGCAATCAGCCCCAGCATTTT.

The chain has TRBV10-3 and TRBJ1-2, with TRBD1 matching 8 bases. The V and J ends lost 4 bases and 3 bases, in that order; junction bases with no gene match: 7. The CDR3 totals 15 residues. Germline loops: CDR1 ENHRY, CDR2 SYGVKD. The CDR3 sequence: CAISVATGEDYGYTF. The CDR3 DNA sequence: TGTGCCATCAGTGTGGCGACAGGGGAGGACTATGGCTACACCTTC.